This TCR beta chain was retrieved from a study of T-cell memory formation after mild COVID-19. Study-wide results and limits: Contracting clones from day 15 to 85 had balanced CD4/CD8; later expanders favoured CD4+. Contracting CD8+ clones were enriched in EMRA, CD4+ mainly in CM and EM.

Trimming removed 2 bases from V and 3 bases from J, with 10 bases in between. The CDR3 consists of 14 residues. The germline gives CDR1 SGHVS, CDR2 FQNEAQ. TCR alpha and TCR beta cDNA libraries with sample barcodes and UMIs came from 5'RACE using constant-segment primers. MiXCR, applied by TCRdb to the 5' RACE reads, yields one record per CDR3 protein. Here the sample spans roughly 370,000 distinct CDR3 sequences, 15% to 20% being singletons. A note on this clonotype: Its antigen is not known.

This receptor was taken from a man aged 18 to 35 who had mild COVID-19 (a few samples of this study predate the infection). Cell type and time point are not known. The V gene is TRBV7-8, the J gene TRBJ2-5; D may be TRBD2 (6 bases). Sequencing was done on a sample of PBMCs or a T cell subset sorted from them (not recorded which). Here the CDR3 DNA reads TGTGCCAGCAGCTTATCCGGGAGCAAAGAGACCCAGTACTTC. Amino acid sequence: CASSLSGSKETQYF.